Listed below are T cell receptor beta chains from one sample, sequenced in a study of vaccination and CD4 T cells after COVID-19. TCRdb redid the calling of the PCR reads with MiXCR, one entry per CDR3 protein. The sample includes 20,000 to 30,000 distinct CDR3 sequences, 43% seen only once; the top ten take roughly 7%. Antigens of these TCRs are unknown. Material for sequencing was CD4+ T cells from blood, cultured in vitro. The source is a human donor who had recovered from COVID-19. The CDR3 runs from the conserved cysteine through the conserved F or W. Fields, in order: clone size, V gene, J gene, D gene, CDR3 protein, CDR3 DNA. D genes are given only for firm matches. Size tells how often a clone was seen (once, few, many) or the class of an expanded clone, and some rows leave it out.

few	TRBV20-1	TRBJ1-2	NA	CSARPKNRGNYGYTF	TGCAGTGCTAGGCCAAAGAATCGGGGGAACTATGGCTACACCTTC
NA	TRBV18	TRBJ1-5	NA	CASSPPSPTGKNQPQHF	TGTGCCAGCTCACCACCGTCCCCCACAGGGAAGAATCAGCCCCAGCATTTT
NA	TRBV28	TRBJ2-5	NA	CASSLGMETQYF	TGTGCCAGCAGTTTAGGAATGGAGACCCAGTACTTC
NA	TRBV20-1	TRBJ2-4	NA	CSARESGLYKNIQYF	TGCAGTGCTAGAGAGTCCGGGCTATACAAAAACATTCAGTACTTC
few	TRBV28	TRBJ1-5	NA	CASSQTVSNQPQHF	TGTGCCAGCAGCCAGACAGTTAGCAATCAGCCCCAGCATTTT
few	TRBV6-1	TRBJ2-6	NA	CASSWVGANVLTF	TGTGCCAGCAGCTGGGTTGGGGCCAACGTCCTGACTTTC
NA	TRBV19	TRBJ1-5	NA	CASSIIQGGVQPQHF	TGTGCCAGTAGTATCATTCAGGGTGGGGTCCAGCCCCAGCATTTT
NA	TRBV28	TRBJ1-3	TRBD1	CASSLGQGRNTIYF	TGTGCCAGCAGTTTAGGACAGGGAAGAAACACCATATATTTT
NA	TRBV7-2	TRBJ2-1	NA	CASSPRYNEQFF	TGTGCCAGCAGCCCCCGCTACAATGAGCAGTTCTTC
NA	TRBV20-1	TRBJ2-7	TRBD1	CSGTGTYEQYF	TGCAGCGGGACAGGGACCTACGAGCAGTACTTC
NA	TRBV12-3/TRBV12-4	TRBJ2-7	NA	CASRPSGSSYEQYF	TGTGCCAGCAGGCCCTCCGGTTCAAGTTACGAGCAGTACTTC
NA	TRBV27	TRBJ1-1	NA	CASTSTGRDEAFF	TGTGCCAGCACCTCCACCGGCAGGGACGAAGCTTTCTTT
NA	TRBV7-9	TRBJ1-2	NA	CASSFRMAQGYTF	TGTGCCAGCAGCTTTAGGATGGCCCAAGGCTACACCTTC
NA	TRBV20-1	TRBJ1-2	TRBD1	CSATLPRQGKGYTF	TGCAGTGCTACCCTACCTCGACAGGGGAAAGGCTACACCTTC
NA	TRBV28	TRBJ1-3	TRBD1	CASREQGAGNTIYF	TGTGCCAGCAGAGAACAGGGGGCTGGAAACACCATATATTTT
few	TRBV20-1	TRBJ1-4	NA	CSARDQGTAEKLFF	TGCAGTGCTAGAGATCAGGGAACGGCGGAAAAACTGTTTTTT
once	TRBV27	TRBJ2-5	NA	CASSLFGTNTGIETQYF	TGTGCCAGCAGTTTATTCGGGACAAACACGGGCATAGAGACCCAGTACTTC
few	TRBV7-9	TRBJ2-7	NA	CASSVSGGSYEQYF	TGTGCCAGCAGCGTCTCAGGGGGGTCCTACGAGCAGTACTTC
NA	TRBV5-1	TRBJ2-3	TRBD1	CASSRPGQGTDTQYF	TGCGCCAGCAGCCGCCCTGGACAGGGAACCGATACGCAGTATTTT
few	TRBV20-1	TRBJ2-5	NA	CSARSGAETQYF	TGCAGTGCTAGAAGTGGTGCGGAGACCCAGTACTTC
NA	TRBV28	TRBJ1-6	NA	CASRSGYNSPLHF	TGTGCCAGCAGGTCAGGGTATAATTCACCCCTCCACTTT
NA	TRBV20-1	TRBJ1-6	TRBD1	CSASARTGPYSPLHF	TGCAGTGCTAGTGCTCGGACAGGGCCGTATTCACCCCTCCACTTT
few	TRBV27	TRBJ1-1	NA	CASSFQSNTEAFF	TGTGCCAGCAGTTTTCAGTCGAACACTGAAGCTTTCTTT
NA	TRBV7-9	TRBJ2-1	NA	CASSLRTGVNNEQFF	TGTGCCAGCTCCCTACGGACGGGAGTTAACAATGAGCAGTTCTTC
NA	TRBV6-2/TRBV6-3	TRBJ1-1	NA	CASSISQGFTEAFF	TGTGCCAGCAGTATATCACAGGGATTCACTGAAGCTTTCTTT
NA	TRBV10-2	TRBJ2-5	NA	CASSGGGGSETQYF	TGCGCCAGCAGCGGGGGCGGGGGTTCGGAGACCCAGTACTTC
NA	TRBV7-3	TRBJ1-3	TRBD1	CASSFPDRGLGNTIYF	TGTGCCAGCAGCTTTCCTGACAGGGGTCTAGGAAACACCATATATTTT
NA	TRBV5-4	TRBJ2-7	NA	CASRDEPEEDHEQYF	TGTGCCAGCAGGGACGAACCGGAGGAGGACCACGAGCAGTACTTC
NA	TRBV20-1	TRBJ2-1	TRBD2	CSAGYRSGSSYNEQFF	TGCAGTGCTGGTTACAGGAGCGGGAGCTCCTACAATGAGCAGTTCTTC
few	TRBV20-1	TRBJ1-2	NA	CSASIGRRNGYTF	TGCAGTGCTAGTATAGGCCGACGGAATGGCTACACCTTC
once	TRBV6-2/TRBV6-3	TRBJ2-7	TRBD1	CASSPSRDRTVEQYF	TGTGCCAGCAGTCCCTCCCGGGACAGGACGGTCGAGCAGTACTTC
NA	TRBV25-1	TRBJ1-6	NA	CASSDMSSYNSPLHF	TGTGCCAGCAGTGACATGAGCTCCTATAATTCACCCCTCCACTTT
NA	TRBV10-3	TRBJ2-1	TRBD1	CAISFEQGAYNEQFF	TGTGCCATCAGTTTTGAACAGGGGGCCTACAATGAGCAGTTCTTC
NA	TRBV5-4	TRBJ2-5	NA	CASSSPGDPPETQYF	TGTGCCAGCAGCTCGCCTGGGGACCCTCCAGAGACCCAGTACTTC
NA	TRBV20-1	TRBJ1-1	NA	CSARDRGSRTEAFF	TGCAGTGCTAGAGATCGGGGGAGTAGGACTGAAGCTTTCTTT